Below, one T cell receptor beta chain is given with its context. This record belongs to a study of blood T cell repertoires in COVID-19. Here immunoSEQ multiplex PCR was the method, and the copy in TCRdb shows in-frame clones only, minus some. The sample consists of tens of thousands of clones, 80% of them appearing once. Germline values: CDR1 SGHDN, CDR2 FVKESK. The CDR3 is 17 amino acids. Trimming stripped 2 bases from V and 1 base from J, with 17 bases between. The clonotype comes from a human donor in a cohort sampled during active COVID-19. The sample taken for sequencing was peripheral blood. The V gene is TRBV14, the J gene TRBJ1-1; D uncertain. The chain's CDR3 is CASSQKLGIPGNTEAFF. The CDR3 DNA reads TGTGCCAGCAGCCAAAAACTCGGGATCCCGGGGAACACTGAAGCTTTCTTT.